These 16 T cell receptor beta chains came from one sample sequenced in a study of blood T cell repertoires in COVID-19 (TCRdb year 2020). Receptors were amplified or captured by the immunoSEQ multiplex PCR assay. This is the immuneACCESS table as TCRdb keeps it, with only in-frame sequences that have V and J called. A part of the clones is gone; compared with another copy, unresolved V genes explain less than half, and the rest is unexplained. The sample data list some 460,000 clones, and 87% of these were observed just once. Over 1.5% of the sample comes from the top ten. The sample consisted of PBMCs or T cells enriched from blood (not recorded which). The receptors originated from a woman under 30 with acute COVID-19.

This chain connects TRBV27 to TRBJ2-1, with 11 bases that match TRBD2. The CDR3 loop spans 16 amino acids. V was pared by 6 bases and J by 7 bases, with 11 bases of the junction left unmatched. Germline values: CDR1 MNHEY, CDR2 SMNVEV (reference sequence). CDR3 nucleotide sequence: TGTGCCAGCAGACGACCCACTAGCGGGAGTCAGAATGAGCAGTTCTTC. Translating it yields CASRRPTSGSQNEQFF.

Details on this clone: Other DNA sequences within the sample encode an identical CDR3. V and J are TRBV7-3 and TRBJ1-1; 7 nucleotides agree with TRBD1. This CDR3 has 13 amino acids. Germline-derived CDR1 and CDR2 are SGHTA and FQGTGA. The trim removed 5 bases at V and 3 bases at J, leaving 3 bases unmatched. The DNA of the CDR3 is TGTGCCAGCAGCCTCGACAGGGACACTGAAGCTTTCTTT. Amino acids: CASSLDRDTEAFF.

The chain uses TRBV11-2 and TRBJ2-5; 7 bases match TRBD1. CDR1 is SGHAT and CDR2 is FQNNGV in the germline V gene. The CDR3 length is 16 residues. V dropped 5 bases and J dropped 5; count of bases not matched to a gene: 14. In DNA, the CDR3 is TGTGCCAGCAGCCTCACACGACAGGGCGGCGCGGAGACCCAGTACTTC. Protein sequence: CASSLTRQGGAETQYF.

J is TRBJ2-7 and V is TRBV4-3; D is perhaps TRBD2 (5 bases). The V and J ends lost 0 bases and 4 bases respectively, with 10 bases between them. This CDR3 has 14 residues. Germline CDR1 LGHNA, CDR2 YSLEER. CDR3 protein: CASSQDEGRYEQYF. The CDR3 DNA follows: TGCGCCAGCAGCCAAGATGAGGGAAGGTACGAGCAGTACTTC.

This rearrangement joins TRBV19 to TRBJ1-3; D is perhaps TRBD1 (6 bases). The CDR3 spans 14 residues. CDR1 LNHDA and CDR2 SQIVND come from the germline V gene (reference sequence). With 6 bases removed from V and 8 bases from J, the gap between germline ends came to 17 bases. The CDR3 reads CASRQGLRLDTIYF. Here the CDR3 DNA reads TGTGCCAGTAGACAGGGTCTAAGATTGGACACCATATATTTT.

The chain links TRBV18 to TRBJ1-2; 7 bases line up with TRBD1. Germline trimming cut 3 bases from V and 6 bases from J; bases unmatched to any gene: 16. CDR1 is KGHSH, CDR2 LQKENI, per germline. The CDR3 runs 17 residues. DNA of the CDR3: TGTGCCAGCTCACCGCTAAGCAGGGGGGAGGCCTTGGATGGCTACACCTTC. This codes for CASSPLSRGEALDGYTF.

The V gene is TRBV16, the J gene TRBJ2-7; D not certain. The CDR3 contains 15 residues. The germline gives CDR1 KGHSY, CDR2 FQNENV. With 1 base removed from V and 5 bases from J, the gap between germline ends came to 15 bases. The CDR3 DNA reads TGTGCCAGCAGCCAATGGCTGTCTTCCACCGACGAGCAGTACTTC. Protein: CASSQWLSSTDEQYF. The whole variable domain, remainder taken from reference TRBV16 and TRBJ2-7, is GEEVAQTPKHLVRGEGQKAKLYCAPIKGHSYVFWYQQVLKNEFKFLISFQNENVFDETGMPKERFSAKCLPNSPCSLEIQATKLEDSAVYFCASSQWLSSTDEQYFGPGTRLTVT.

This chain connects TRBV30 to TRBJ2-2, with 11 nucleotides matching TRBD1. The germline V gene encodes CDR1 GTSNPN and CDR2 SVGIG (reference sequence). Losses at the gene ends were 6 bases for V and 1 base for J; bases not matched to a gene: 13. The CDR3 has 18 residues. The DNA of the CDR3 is TGTGCCTGCCGAGGAGGACAGGGGGCAAAGAAGAACACCGGGGAGCTGTTTTTT. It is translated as CACRGGQGAKKNTGELFF.

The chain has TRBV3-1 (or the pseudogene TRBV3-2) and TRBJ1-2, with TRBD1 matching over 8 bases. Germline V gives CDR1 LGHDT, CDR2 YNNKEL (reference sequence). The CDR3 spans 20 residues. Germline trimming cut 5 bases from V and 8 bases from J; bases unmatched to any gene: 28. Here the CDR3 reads CASSRERQGYPQTGADGYTF. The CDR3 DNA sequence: TGTGCCAGCAGCAGGGAGCGACAGGGGTATCCGCAGACAGGGGCCGACGGCTACACCTTC.

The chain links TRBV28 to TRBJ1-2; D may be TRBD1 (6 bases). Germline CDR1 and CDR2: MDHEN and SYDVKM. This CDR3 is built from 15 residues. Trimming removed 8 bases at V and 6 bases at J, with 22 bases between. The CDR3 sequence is CASLGKWGRVDGYTF. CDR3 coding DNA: TGTGCCAGCCTAGGAAAGTGGGGGCGGGTGGATGGCTACACCTTC.

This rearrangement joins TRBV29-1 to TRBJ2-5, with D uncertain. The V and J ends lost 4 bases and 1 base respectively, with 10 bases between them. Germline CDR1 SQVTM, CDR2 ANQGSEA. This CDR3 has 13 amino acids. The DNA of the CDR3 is TGCAGCGTTGCGGGTTGGCCCCAAGAGACCCAGTACTTC. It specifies CSVAGWPQETQYF. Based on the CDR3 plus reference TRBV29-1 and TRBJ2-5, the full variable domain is SAVISQKPSRDICQRGTSLTIQCQVDSQVTMMFWYRQQPGQSLTLIATANQGSEATYESGFVIDKFPISRPNLTFSTLTVSNMSPEDSSIYLCSVAGWPQETQYFGPGTRLLVL.

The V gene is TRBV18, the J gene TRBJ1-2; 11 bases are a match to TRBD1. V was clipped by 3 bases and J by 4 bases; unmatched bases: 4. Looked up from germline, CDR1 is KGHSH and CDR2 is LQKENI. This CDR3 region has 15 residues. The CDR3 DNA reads TGTGCCAGCTCACCGGACAGGGGGCTTAGCTATGGCTACACCTTC. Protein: CASSPDRGLSYGYTF.

CDR3 in DNA: TGTGCCAGCAGAAGGACAGGGGTAGATGAAAAACTGTTTTTT. It specifies CASRRTGVDEKLFF. The genes are TRBV6-5 and TRBJ1-4; TRBD1 agrees at 9 bases. CDR1 is MNHEY and CDR2 is SVGAGI in the germline V gene. J gave up 6 bases and V 6 bases, and 5 bases lay outside the gene matches. CDR3 length: 14 residues.

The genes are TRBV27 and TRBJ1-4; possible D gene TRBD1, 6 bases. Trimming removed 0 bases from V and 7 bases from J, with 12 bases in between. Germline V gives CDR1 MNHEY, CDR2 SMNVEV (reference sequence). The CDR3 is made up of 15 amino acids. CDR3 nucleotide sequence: TGTGCCAGCAGTTTATCCGGGGGGCCGGGTGAAAAACTGTTTTTT. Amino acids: CASSLSGGPGEKLFF.

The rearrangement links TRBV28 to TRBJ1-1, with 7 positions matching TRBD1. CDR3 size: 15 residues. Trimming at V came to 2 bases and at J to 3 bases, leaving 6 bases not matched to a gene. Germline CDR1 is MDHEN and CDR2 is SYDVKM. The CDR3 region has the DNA TGTGCCAGCAGTTTACAAACAGGGGTTTACACTGAAGCTTTCTTT. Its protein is CASSLQTGVYTEAFF.

CDR3 residues: CASSTTAGNQPQHF. The CDR3, as DNA: TGTGCCAGCAGCACGACAGCTGGCAATCAGCCCCAGCATTTT. The chain links TRBV9 to TRBJ1-5; possible D gene TRBD1, 5 bases. The CDR3 contains 14 residues. The germline gives CDR1 SGDLS, CDR2 YYNGEE. V was clipped by 4 bases and J by 2 bases, with 10 bases between them.